The rows below give T cell receptor beta chains drawn from one sample of a study of early T cells in non-severe SARS-CoV-2 infection. A single record per CDR3 protein comes from TCRdb applying MiXCR to the 5' RACE reads. Of tens of thousands of distinct CDR3 sequences detected, under 10% appear once; the ten largest clones hold 3% to 4%. Sample: whole blood. These receptors came from an adult who was a healthcare worker with PCR-confirmed SARS-CoV-2 infection or an uninfected control (not recorded which). The conserved cysteine and the conserved F or W are not part of the CDR3 here. The order of the fields is D gene, V gene, J gene, CDR3 length, clone size, CDR3 protein. A D gene is named only where the DNA matches it firmly. Size is stated for part of the rows, as once, few or many counts, or as a class when the clone is expanded.

d_call: TRBD1
v_call: TRBV2
j_call: TRBJ2-7
cdr3_length: 17
clone_size: NA
cdr3_aa: ASSEPASSDRPNRYEQY

d_call: NA
v_call: TRBV4-2
j_call: TRBJ2-7
cdr3_length: 13
clone_size: few
cdr3_aa: ASSQEGTRDYEQY

d_call: NA
v_call: TRBV7-9
j_call: TRBJ2-3
cdr3_length: 12
clone_size: many
cdr3_aa: ASSLGSHTDTQY

d_call: TRBD1
v_call: TRBV27
j_call: TRBJ1-5
cdr3_length: 12
clone_size: many
cdr3_aa: ASSLRDRYQPQH

d_call: NA
v_call: TRBV19
j_call: TRBJ1-2
cdr3_length: 12
clone_size: few
cdr3_aa: ASSIRTNYYGYT

d_call: NA
v_call: TRBV7-3
j_call: TRBJ2-3
cdr3_length: 11
clone_size: NA
cdr3_aa: ASSALGSDTQY

d_call: NA
v_call: TRBV9
j_call: TRBJ1-2
cdr3_length: 13
clone_size: many
cdr3_aa: ASSVAPGDPQGYT

d_call: TRBD1
v_call: TRBV7-9
j_call: TRBJ1-5
cdr3_length: 14
clone_size: many
cdr3_aa: ASSPGQGRGKEPQH

d_call: NA
v_call: TRBV5-4
j_call: TRBJ2-3
cdr3_length: 12
clone_size: few
cdr3_aa: ASSLDRPADTQY

d_call: NA
v_call: TRBV4-2
j_call: TRBJ2-6
cdr3_length: 15
clone_size: many
cdr3_aa: ASSQARQISGANVLT

d_call: TRBD1
v_call: TRBV5-1
j_call: TRBJ2-1
cdr3_length: 11
clone_size: NA
cdr3_aa: ASSGQGQDEQF

d_call: TRBD1
v_call: TRBV29-1
j_call: TRBJ2-1
cdr3_length: 10
clone_size: few
cdr3_aa: SVDGTDNEQF

d_call: TRBD1
v_call: TRBV28
j_call: TRBJ2-7
cdr3_length: 13
clone_size: few
cdr3_aa: ASSPTRQGAYEQY

d_call: TRBD2
v_call: TRBV7-8
j_call: TRBJ2-7
cdr3_length: 15
clone_size: many
cdr3_aa: ASSLEEGLAGFYEQY

d_call: TRBD2
v_call: TRBV12-3/TRBV12-4
j_call: TRBJ2-1
cdr3_length: 12
clone_size: many
cdr3_aa: ASTVSGSSNEQF

d_call: NA
v_call: TRBV21-1
j_call: TRBJ1-5
cdr3_length: 10
clone_size: many
cdr3_aa: ASREGDQPQH

d_call: NA
v_call: TRBV21-1
j_call: TRBJ2-1
cdr3_length: 14
clone_size: NA
cdr3_aa: ASSKGDRGLIFEQF

d_call: TRBD1
v_call: TRBV28
j_call: TRBJ2-7
cdr3_length: 14
clone_size: NA
cdr3_aa: ASSPPVGQGRYEQY

d_call: NA
v_call: TRBV28
j_call: TRBJ2-3
cdr3_length: 12
clone_size: few
cdr3_aa: ATTWATSTDTQY

d_call: TRBD1
v_call: TRBV5-6
j_call: TRBJ1-2
cdr3_length: 11
clone_size: NA
cdr3_aa: ASSWDSGNGYT

d_call: TRBD2
v_call: TRBV6-1
j_call: TRBJ2-1
cdr3_length: 13
clone_size: many
cdr3_aa: ASIWTSGSNNEQF

d_call: TRBD1
v_call: TRBV24-1
j_call: TRBJ2-6
cdr3_length: 15
clone_size: many
cdr3_aa: VTSDLRDSSGANVLT

d_call: NA
v_call: TRBV6-1
j_call: TRBJ2-1
cdr3_length: 9
clone_size: few
cdr3_aa: ASSESNEQF

d_call: TRBD1
v_call: TRBV7-9
j_call: TRBJ1-1
cdr3_length: 13
clone_size: NA
cdr3_aa: ASTFLTGVNTEAF

d_call: TRBD1
v_call: TRBV7-6
j_call: TRBJ2-3
cdr3_length: 14
clone_size: few
cdr3_aa: ASSPAPTGVKDTQY

d_call: NA
v_call: TRBV2
j_call: TRBJ1-1
cdr3_length: 10
clone_size: few
cdr3_aa: ARRDVNTEAF

d_call: NA
v_call: TRBV28
j_call: TRBJ2-3
cdr3_length: 14
clone_size: NA
cdr3_aa: ASSLRASPSTDTQY

d_call: NA
v_call: TRBV3-1
j_call: TRBJ1-5
cdr3_length: 11
clone_size: few
cdr3_aa: ASSGISNQPQL

d_call: NA
v_call: TRBV20-1
j_call: TRBJ2-3
cdr3_length: 11
clone_size: many
cdr3_aa: SATGSGADTQY

d_call: NA
v_call: TRBV7-6
j_call: TRBJ1-3
cdr3_length: 12
clone_size: many
cdr3_aa: ASSFSTALDTIY

d_call: NA
v_call: TRBV27
j_call: TRBJ2-2
cdr3_length: 11
clone_size: medium-sized
cdr3_aa: ASSFQNTGELF

d_call: NA
v_call: TRBV5-4
j_call: TRBJ2-1
cdr3_length: 13
clone_size: many
cdr3_aa: ASSLTGASYNEQF

d_call: NA
v_call: TRBV2
j_call: TRBJ2-6
cdr3_length: 13
clone_size: few
cdr3_aa: ASSTDAAIPNVLT

d_call: NA
v_call: TRBV19
j_call: TRBJ1-2
cdr3_length: 14
clone_size: many
cdr3_aa: ASSPPGTRKTYGYT

d_call: TRBD2
v_call: TRBV12-3/TRBV12-4
j_call: TRBJ2-1
cdr3_length: 13
clone_size: many
cdr3_aa: ASALLAGGPAEQF

d_call: TRBD2
v_call: TRBV5-1
j_call: TRBJ2-1
cdr3_length: 13
clone_size: many
cdr3_aa: ASSPLGGSNNEQF

d_call: NA
v_call: TRBV5-1
j_call: TRBJ2-1
cdr3_length: 12
clone_size: few
cdr3_aa: ASSPDPGLGEQF

d_call: NA
v_call: TRBV5-1
j_call: TRBJ1-1
cdr3_length: 15
clone_size: many
cdr3_aa: ASTPLIGGNSNTEAF

d_call: NA
v_call: TRBV7-2
j_call: TRBJ2-5
cdr3_length: 13
clone_size: many
cdr3_aa: ASSPRKGYRETQY

d_call: NA
v_call: TRBV3-1
j_call: TRBJ1-5
cdr3_length: 11
clone_size: NA
cdr3_aa: ASSRQSNQPQH